This TCR beta chain derives from a study of cytomegalovirus exposure and HLA in healthy donors. CDR3 size: 14 residues. The ends lost 7 bases at V and 6 bases at J; junction bases unmatched: 7. Germline CDR1 is SGDLS and CDR2 is YYNGEE. Vbeta (60) and Jbeta (13) primers were used in the PCR. Method: immunoSEQ multiplex PCR; TCRdb's copy keeps in-frame clones and lacks some. Its table records about 140,000 clones. This sequence was found in a man between 35 and 55 years old in good health and CMV-seronegative. The gene calls are TRBV9 and TRBJ2-4; TRBD1 matches 10 bases. Sequenced: PBMCs. DNA of the CDR3: TGTGCCAGCTCGAGACAGGGGGCCGGAAACATTCAGTACTTC. It codes for CASSRQGAGNIQYF.